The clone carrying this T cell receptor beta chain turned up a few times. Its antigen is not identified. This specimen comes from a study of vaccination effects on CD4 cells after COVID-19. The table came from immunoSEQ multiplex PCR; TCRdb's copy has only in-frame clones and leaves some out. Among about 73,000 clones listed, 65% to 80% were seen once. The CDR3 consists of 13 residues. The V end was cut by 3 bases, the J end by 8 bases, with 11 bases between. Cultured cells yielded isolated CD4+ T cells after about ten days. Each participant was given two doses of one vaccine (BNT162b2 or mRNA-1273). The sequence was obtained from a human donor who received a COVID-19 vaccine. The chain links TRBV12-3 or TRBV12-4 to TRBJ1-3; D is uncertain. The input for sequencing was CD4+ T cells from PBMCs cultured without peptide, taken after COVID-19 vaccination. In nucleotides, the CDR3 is TGTGCCAGCAGTTTGCCCGGAGTGGACACCATATATTTT. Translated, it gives CASSLPGVDTIYF.